The 2 T cell receptor beta chains in this list originate from one sample, sequenced in a study of cytomegalovirus exposure and HLA in healthy donors. It was with 60 Vbeta and 13 Jbeta primers that the PCR ran. Sequenced by immunoSEQ multiplex PCR; TCRdb stores in-frame clones only, minus some. The data contain around 110,000 clones, 55% to 65% of them seen just once; the ten biggest clones take up roughly 10%. Sequenced: PBMCs. All receptors come from a woman aged 40 to 55 in good health and CMV-seropositive.

The chain has TRBV5-6 and TRBJ1-4; D call uncertain. From germline, CDR1 is SGHDT and CDR2 YYEEEE. With 4 bases removed from V and 7 bases from J, the gap between germline ends came to 8 bases. This CDR3 spans 12 amino acids. CDR3 loop: CASSPGSEKLFF. CDR3 in DNA: TGTGCCAGCAGCCCCGGGTCTGAAAAACTGTTTTTT.

The chain carries TRBV25-1 and TRBJ1-2; 9 bases match TRBD1. This CDR3 contains 15 residues. Trimming cost V 1 base and J 5 bases; bases outside gene matches: 5. Germline V lookup: CDR1 MGHDK, CDR2 SYGVNS. CDR3 region: CASSELAGQGYGYTF. Here the CDR3 DNA reads TGTGCCAGCAGTGAATTAGCCGGACAGGGGTATGGCTACACCTTC.